This TCR beta chain derives from a study of blood T cell repertoires in COVID-19. Germline trimming cut 3 bases from V and 5 bases from J; bases unmatched to any gene: 7. The CDR3 consists of 15 residues. Germline V gene sequence: CDR1 KGHSH, CDR2 LQKENI. Using immunoSEQ multiplex PCR, the repertoire was profiled, and TCRdb retains in-frame clones only, with some absent. Of approximately 440,000 clones in the sample, about 85% were seen once. The sample holds one count of this clone. This sequence was found in a woman between 18 and 30 years old who had recovered from COVID-19. V and J are TRBV18 and TRBJ1-2; 9 bases fit TRBD1. The sample consisted of PBMCs or T cells enriched from blood (not recorded which). The CDR3 sequence: CASSPGETGGYGYTF. The CDR3 DNA is TGTGCCAGCTCACCCGGGGAGACAGGGGGATATGGCTACACCTTC.